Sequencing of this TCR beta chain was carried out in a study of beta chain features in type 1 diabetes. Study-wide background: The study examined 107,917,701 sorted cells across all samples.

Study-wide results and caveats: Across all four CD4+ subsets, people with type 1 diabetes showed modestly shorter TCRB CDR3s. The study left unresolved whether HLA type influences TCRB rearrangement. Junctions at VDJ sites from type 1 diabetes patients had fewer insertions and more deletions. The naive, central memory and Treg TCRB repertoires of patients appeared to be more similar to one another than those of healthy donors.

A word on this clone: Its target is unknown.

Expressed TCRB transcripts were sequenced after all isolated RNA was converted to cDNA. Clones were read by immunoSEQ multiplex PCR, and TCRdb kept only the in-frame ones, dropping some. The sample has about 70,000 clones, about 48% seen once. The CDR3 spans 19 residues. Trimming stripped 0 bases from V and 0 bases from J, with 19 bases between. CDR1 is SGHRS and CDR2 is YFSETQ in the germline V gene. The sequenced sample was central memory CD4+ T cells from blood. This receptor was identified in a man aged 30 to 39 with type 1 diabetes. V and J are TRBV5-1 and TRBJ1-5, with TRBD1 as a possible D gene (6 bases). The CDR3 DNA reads TGCGCCAGCAGCTTGGCCATGGGGGGGCCGATCGATAGCAATCAGCCCCAGCATTTT. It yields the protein CASSLAMGGPIDSNQPQHF.